These 6 T cell receptor beta chains originate from one sample sequenced in a study of shared clonotypes between healthy human individuals. Method: immunoSEQ multiplex PCR; TCRdb's copy keeps in-frame clones and lacks some. The repertoire holds 2 million to 2.5 million clones, approximately 95% seen once, with under 0.45% in the top ten. Sequenced sample: naive CD4+ T cells from PBMCs. Subset specified: CD45RA+ positively selected. Every receptor here comes from a man younger than 35 in good health. Some clones in this sample may be carry-over from other donors' samples.

The chain uses TRBV5-1 and TRBJ2-7, with TRBD1 matching over 9 bases. CDR3 length: 15 residues. V gave up 4 bases and J gave up 5 bases; unmatched junction bases: 10. In germline, CDR1 is SGHRS, CDR2 YFSETQ. The CDR3, as DNA: TGCGCCAGCAGCGGTCTACGGGACAGGGCCAACGAGCAGTACTTC. Translation: CASSGLRDRANEQYF.

This clone was counted once. The sample contains more than one DNA sequence encoding this CDR3. V and J are TRBV9 and TRBJ2-3; D not certain. This CDR3 comprises 11 residues. Trimming left V 4 bases short and J 3 bases short, with 3 bases between. CDR1 and CDR2 (germline): SGDLS, YYNGEE. CDR3 protein: CASSLTDTQYF. The CDR3 nucleotides are TGTGCCAGCAGCCTGACAGATACGCAGTATTTT.

The chain links TRBV27 to TRBJ2-7; no reliable D call. Trimming left V 0 bases short and J 3 bases short, with 6 bases between. Looked up from germline, CDR1 is MNHEY and CDR2 is SMNVEV (reference sequence). CDR3 length: 13 amino acids. In DNA form, the CDR3 reads TGTGCCAGCAGTTTATCGTCCTTCTACGAGCAGTACTTC. Amino acids: CASSLSSFYEQYF.

With regard to this clone: This sample includes further DNA sequences coding for the same CDR3. The rearrangement uses TRBV2 and TRBJ2-7, with 10 nucleotides matching TRBD1. The J segment lost 6 bases and the V segment lost 5 bases, leaving 4 bases of the junction unmatched. The CDR3 extends over 13 amino acids. Germline V CDR1 and CDR2: SNHLY, FYNNEI. CDR3 DNA: TGTGCCAGCAGTTGGGACAGGGGAGGCGAGCAGTACTTC. Its protein product is CASSWDRGGEQYF.

The chain employs TRBV6-1 and TRBJ2-7, with D possibly matching TRBD2 (5 bases). Germline V gene lookup returns CDR1 MNHNS and CDR2 SASEGT. The CDR3 sequence is 11 residues long. With 5 bases removed from V and 7 bases from J, the gap between germline ends came to 9 bases. The CDR3 region has the DNA TGTGCCAGCAGTCAACGCGGGGAGCAGTACTTC. Translating gives CASSQRGEQYF.

V gene TRBV5-1 combines with J gene TRBJ1-4; possibly TRBD1 for D (5 bases). CDR1 and CDR2 (germline): SGHRS, YFSETQ. Trimming took 0 bases from V and 8 from J, leaving 20 bases between them. CDR3 length equals 17 residues. CDR3 sequence reads: CASSLAWLGQDGEKLFF. The CDR3 nucleotides read TGCGCCAGCAGCTTGGCGTGGTTGGGGCAGGACGGCGAAAAACTGTTTTTT.